This T cell receptor beta chain was identified during a study of T cell responses to AZD1222 COVID-19 vaccine. Broader study findings: Repertoires were obtained solely post-peak T cell response.

Deletions cut 9 bases from V and 5 bases from J, with 23 bases between. This CDR3 has 15 amino acids. In germline, CDR1 is MDHEN, CDR2 SYDVKM. Data came from immunoSEQ multiplex PCR; TCRdb stores just in-frame clones and leaves some out. The table shows roughly 150,000 clones, with less than 90% occurring only once. Comment on this clone: What it binds is not known.

This sample comprised peripheral blood, obtained after recovery from COVID-19. The gene calls are TRBV28 and TRBJ2-7; D gene unclear. The origin of this receptor is an adult who had recovered from COVID-19. CDR3 amino acids: CASIGPGLGPHEQYF. The CDR3 DNA follows: TGTGCCAGTATAGGACCGGGCCTCGGGCCCCACGAGCAGTACTTC.